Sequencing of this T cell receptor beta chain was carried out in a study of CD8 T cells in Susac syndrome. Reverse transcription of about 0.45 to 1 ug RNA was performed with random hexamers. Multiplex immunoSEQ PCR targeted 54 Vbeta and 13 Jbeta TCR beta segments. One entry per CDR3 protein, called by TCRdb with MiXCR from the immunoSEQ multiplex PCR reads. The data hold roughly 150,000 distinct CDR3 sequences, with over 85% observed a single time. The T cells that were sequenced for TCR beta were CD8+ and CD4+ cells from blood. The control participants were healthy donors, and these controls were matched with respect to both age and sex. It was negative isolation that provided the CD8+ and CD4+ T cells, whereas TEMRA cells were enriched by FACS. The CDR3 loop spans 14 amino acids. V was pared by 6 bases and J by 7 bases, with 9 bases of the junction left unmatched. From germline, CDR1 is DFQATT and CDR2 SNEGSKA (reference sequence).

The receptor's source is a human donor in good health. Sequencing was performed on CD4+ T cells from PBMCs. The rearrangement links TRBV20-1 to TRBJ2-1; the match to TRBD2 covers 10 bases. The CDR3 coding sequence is TGCAGTGCCTTGAGCGGGGGGGCTTTAAATGAGCAGTTCTTC. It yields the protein CSALSGGALNEQFF.